The 9 T cell receptor beta chains below were found in one sample sequenced in a study of response to subunit inactivated influenza vaccine. TCRdb reanalysed the RT-PCR reads using MiXCR and keeps one entry per CDR3 protein. The sample includes fewer than 650,000 distinct CDR3 sequences, 10% to 15% seen only once; the top ten take less than 15%. The sample was PBMCs from blood, taken 40 to 50 days after vaccination. The receptors were sampled from a man aged 50-60 years who received an inactivated influenza vaccine.

This clonotype was detected ten times or more. V and J are TRBV20-1 and TRBJ2-2; tentative D call: TRBD2 (5 bases). The germline V and J ends were trimmed by 6 bases and 2 bases, with 7 bases remaining between them. This CDR3 region has 12 residues. The germline gives CDR1 DFQATT, CDR2 SNEGSKA (reference sequence). The CDR3, as DNA: TGCAGTGCCGAGGGCAACACCGGGGAGCTGTTTTTT. Translation gives CSAEGNTGELFF.

V and J are TRBV6-2 or TRBV6-3 and TRBJ1-5, with 9 bases that match TRBD1. The CDR3 loop spans 14 amino acids. Losses at the gene ends were 6 bases for V and 3 bases for J; bases not matched to a gene: 3. Germline CDR1 reads MNHEY; CDR2 reads SVGEGT. CDR3: CASSWTGANQPQHF. The CDR3 DNA reads as TGTGCCAGCAGCTGGACAGGGGCCAATCAGCCCCAGCATTTT.

The gene calls are TRBV6-5 and TRBJ2-3; D is possibly TRBD2 (5 bases). V lost 4 bases to trimming and J lost 2 bases, with 16 bases between them. Germline CDR1 and CDR2: MNHEY and SVGAGI. The CDR3 totals 16 residues. The CDR3 reads CASSLGARTATDTQYF. For the CDR3, the DNA is TGTGCCAGCAGTTTGGGAGCTAGGACCGCCACAGATACGCAGTATTTT.

V and J are TRBV4-3 and TRBJ2-2; 9 bases align to TRBD1. CDR1 LGHNA and CDR2 YSLEER come from the germline V gene. The CDR3 totals 15 residues. J lost 7 bases, V lost 4 bases, and 7 bases had no gene match. In DNA, the CDR3 is TGCGCCAGCAGCCGGACAGGGGAGTTTGGCGGGGAGCTGTTTTTT. Its translation is CASSRTGEFGGELFF.

This clonotype was counted ten times or more. The gene calls are TRBV7-2 and TRBJ2-2; a weak D match, TRBD2 (6 bases). Germline V gives CDR1 SGHTA, CDR2 FQGNSA. The CDR3 sequence is 16 residues long. Trimming stripped 2 bases from V and 0 bases from J, with 10 bases between. The CDR3 nucleotides read TGTGCCAGCAGCTTAATGGCGGGGTCGAACACCGGGGAGCTGTTTTTT. Translating gives CASSLMAGSNTGELFF.

This chain uses TRBV7-2 with TRBJ2-1, with 11 bases identical to TRBD2. The CDR3 covers 17 residues. CDR1 SGHTA and CDR2 FQGNSA come from the germline V gene. V was pared by 0 bases and J by 10 bases, with 11 bases of the junction left unmatched. The CDR3 protein is CASSLALRLAGSGEQFF. CDR3 DNA: TGTGCCAGCAGCTTAGCGCTAAGACTAGCGGGGAGCGGGGAGCAGTTCTTC.

The table lists this clonotype with a few counts. This chain links TRBV5-1 with TRBJ2-5; 7 bases fit TRBD1. The germline V gene encodes CDR1 SGHRS and CDR2 YFSETQ. This CDR3 region has 13 residues. The J segment lost 2 bases and the V segment lost 7 bases, leaving 5 bases of the junction unmatched. CDR3 nucleotide sequence: TGCGCCAGCGCAGGGACAGCGCAAGAGACCCAGTACTTC. Translated: CASAGTAQETQYF. The whole variable domain, remainder taken from reference TRBV5-1 and TRBJ2-5, is KAGVTQTPRYLIKTRGQQVTLSCSPISGHRSVSWYQQTPGQGLQFLFEYFSETQRNKGNFPGRFSGRQFSNSRSEMNVSTLELGDSALYLCASAGTAQETQYFGPGTRLLVL.

The chain joins TRBV7-2 to TRBJ2-5; D unresolved. Trimming shortened V by 6 bases and J by 5 bases, and 19 bases separated the two germline ends. CDR1 SGHTA and CDR2 FQGNSA come from the germline V gene. This CDR3 comprises 15 residues. The CDR3 bases are TGTGCCAGCAGGTTTGGGATCATCGTGACGGAGACCCAGTACTTC. This gives the protein CASRFGIIVTETQYF.

This clonotype was detected only a few times. The CDR3 sequence: CASSFLPQGTGELFF. CDR3 DNA sequence: TGTGCCAGCAGTTTTCTACCTCAGGGAACCGGGGAGCTGTTTTTT. The gene calls are TRBV6-2 or TRBV6-3 and TRBJ2-2, with TRBD1 as a possible D gene (5 bases). CDR3 length: 15 residues. Deletions cut 4 bases from V and 5 bases from J, with 14 bases between. CDR1 and CDR2 from the germline V gene are MNHEY and SVGEGT.